The present TCR beta chain was sequenced within a study of shared clonotypes between healthy human individuals. Each cell subset's genomic DNA was divided evenly among several immunoSEQ plates. As originally analysed: Filtering differed for immunoSEQ, which gave only junction sequences without quality scores. Using immunoSEQ multiplex PCR, the repertoire was profiled, and TCRdb retains in-frame clones only, with some absent. V and J calls and clone size are those listed in that table; D and trimming were worked out from the DNA. Here the sample spans about 2 million clones, approximately 94% being singletons. Remarks on this clone: What it binds is unknown.

CD45RO-negative CD8 cells positively selected for CCR7 made up the naive population, which excluded terminally differentiated effector memory CD45RA+ cells. All donors were healthy HIV-negative adults lacking recent acute infections or vaccinations. J gave up 0 bases and V 2 bases, and 6 bases lay outside the gene matches. CDR1 SGHVS and CDR2 FNYEAQ come from the germline V gene. The CDR3 has 16 residues. Study-level findings and limits: Non-shared clonotypes showed lower generation probabilities than clonotypes common to all four donors.

The sequenced sample consisted of naive CD8+ T cells sorted from blood. The source of this sequence is a man younger than 35 in good health. V is TRBV7-6 and J is TRBJ2-7; TRBD1 agrees at 8 bases. CDR3 DNA: TGTGCCAGCAGCTTAACGGACAGGGTATCCTCCTACGAGCAGTACTTC. Its translation: CASSLTDRVSSYEQYF.